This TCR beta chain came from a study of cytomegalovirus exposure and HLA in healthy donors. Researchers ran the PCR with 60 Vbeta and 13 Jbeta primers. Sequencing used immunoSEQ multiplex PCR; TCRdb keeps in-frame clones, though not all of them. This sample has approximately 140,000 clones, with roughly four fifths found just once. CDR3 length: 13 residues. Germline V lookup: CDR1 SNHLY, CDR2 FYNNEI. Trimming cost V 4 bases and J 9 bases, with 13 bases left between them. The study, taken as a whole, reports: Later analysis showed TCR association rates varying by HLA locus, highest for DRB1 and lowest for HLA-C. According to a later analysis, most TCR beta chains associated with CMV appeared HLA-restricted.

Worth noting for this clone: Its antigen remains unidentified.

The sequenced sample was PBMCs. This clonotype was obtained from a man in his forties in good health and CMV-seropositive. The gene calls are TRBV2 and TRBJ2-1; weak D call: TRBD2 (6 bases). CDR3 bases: TGTGCCAGCAGTGGGGAAGGAGGGAGTGAGCAGTTCTTC. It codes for CASSGEGGSEQFF.